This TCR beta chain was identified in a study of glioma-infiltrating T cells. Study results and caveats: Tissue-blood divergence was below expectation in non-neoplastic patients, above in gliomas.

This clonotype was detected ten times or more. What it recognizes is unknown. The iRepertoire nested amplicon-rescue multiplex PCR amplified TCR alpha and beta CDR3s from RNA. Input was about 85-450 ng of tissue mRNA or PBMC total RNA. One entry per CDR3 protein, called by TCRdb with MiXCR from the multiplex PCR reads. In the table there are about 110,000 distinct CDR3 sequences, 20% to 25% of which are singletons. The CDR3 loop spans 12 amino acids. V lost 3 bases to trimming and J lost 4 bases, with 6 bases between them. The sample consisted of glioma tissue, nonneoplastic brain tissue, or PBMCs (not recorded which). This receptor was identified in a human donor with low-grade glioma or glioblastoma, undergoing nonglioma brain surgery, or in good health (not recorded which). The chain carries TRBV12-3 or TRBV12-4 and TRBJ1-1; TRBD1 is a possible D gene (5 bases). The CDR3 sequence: CASSLRGTEAFF. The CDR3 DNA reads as TGTGCCAGCAGTTTGAGGGGCACTGAAGCTTTCTTT.